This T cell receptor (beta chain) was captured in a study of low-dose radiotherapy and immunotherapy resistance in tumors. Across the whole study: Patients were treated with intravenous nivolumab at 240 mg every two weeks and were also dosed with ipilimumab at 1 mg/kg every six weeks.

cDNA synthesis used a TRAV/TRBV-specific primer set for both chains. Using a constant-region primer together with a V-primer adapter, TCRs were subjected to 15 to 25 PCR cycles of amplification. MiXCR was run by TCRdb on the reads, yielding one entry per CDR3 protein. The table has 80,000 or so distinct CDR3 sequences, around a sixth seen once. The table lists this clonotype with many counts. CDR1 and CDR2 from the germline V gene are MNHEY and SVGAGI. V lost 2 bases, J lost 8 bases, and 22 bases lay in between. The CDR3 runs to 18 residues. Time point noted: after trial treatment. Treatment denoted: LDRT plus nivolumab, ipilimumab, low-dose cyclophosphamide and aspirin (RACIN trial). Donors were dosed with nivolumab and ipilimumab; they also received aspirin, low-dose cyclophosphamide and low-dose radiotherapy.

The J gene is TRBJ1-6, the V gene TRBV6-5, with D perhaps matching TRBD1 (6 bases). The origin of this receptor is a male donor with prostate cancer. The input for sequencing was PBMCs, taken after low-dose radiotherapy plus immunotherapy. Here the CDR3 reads CASSYAGHLLTGHSPLHF. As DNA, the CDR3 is TGTGCCAGCAGTTACGCGGGACATTTGCTTACGGGCCATTCACCCCTCCACTTT.